This TCR beta chain is drawn from a study of T cells after yellow fever vaccination. Study conclusions and caveats: Although most clonotypes did not, a small share appeared in both CD4 and CD8 compartments. Subsequent booster samples again held most clones from primary vaccination (96% CD4, roughly 88% CD8).

TCRdb passed the 5' RACE reads through MiXCR, listing each CDR3 protein once. The sample consists of a few hundred thousand distinct CDR3 sequences, roughly a sixth of them appearing once. The CDR3 totals 14 residues. CDR1 and CDR2 (germline): ENHRY, SYGVKD. The germline V and J ends were trimmed by 0 bases and 5 bases, with 8 bases remaining between them. With regard to this clonotype: Its antigen is not identified.

The rearrangement links TRBV10-3 to TRBJ1-5, with no clear D. The receptor was derived from a young man who received the YFV17D yellow fever vaccine. The sample was PBMCs, taken before the yellow fever booster vaccination. The CDR3 DNA follows: TGTGCCATCAGTGAGTCGTTAGGTGATCAGCCCCAGCATTTT. Its protein is CAISESLGDQPQHF.